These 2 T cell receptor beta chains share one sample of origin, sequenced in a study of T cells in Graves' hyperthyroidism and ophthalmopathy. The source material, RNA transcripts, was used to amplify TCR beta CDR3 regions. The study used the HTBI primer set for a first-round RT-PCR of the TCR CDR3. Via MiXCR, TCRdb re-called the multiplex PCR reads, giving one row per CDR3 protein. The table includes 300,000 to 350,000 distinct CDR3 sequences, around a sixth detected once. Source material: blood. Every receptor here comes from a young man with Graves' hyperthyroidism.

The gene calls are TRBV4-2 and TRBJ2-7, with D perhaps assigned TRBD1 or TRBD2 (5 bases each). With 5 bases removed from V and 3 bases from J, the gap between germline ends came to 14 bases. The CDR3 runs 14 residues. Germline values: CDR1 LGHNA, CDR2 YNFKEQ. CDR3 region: CASSTTRGGYEQYF. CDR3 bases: TGTGCCAGCAGCACGACCCGGGGCGGCTACGAGCAGTACTTC.

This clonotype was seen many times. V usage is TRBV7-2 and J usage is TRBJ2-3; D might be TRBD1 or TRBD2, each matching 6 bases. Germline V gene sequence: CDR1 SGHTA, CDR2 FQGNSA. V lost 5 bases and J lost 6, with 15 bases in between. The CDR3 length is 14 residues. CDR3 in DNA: TGTGCCAGCAGCCTGATGGGGGGCGGGGATACGCAGTATTTT. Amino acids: CASSLMGGGDTQYF.